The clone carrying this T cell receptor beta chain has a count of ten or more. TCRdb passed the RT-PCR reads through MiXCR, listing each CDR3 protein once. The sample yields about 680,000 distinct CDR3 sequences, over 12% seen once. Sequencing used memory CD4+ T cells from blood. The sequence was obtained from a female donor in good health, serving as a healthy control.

CDR3 nucleotide sequence: TGCAGTGCTGGAAAACAGGGAAGCGGGCTCTATGGCTACACCTTC. The encoded protein is CSAGKQGSGLYGYTF. This chain uses TRBV20-1 with TRBJ1-2; possibly TRBD1 for D (6 bases). V was cut by 5 bases and J by 4 bases, with 20 bases left in between. CDR1 DFQATT and CDR2 SNEGSKA come from the germline V gene (reference sequence). There are 15 residues in the CDR3.